These 9 T cell receptor beta chains originate from one sample sequenced in a study of control samples from healthy donors and cancer patients. Assay: immunoSEQ multiplex PCR; the TCRdb copy retains only in-frame clones and omits some. The sample includes 90,000 to 100,000 clones, just over 90% of them seen just once. Sequenced input: blood. These receptors were collected from a woman younger than 35 in good health.

The chain recombines TRBV19 with TRBJ1-4; D is undetermined. Germline values: CDR1 LNHDA, CDR2 SQIVND (reference sequence). Trimming pared 6 bases from V and 11 bases from J, leaving 19 bases between. This CDR3 comprises 14 residues. CDR3 nucleotides: TGTGCCAGTAGGCCTCGGGAAACTCCTAGGAAACTGTTTTTT. Protein: CASRPRETPRKLFF. The entire variable domain, with the rest obtained from reference TRBV19 and TRBJ1-4, is as follows: DGGITQSPKYLFRKEGQNVTLSCEQNLNHDAMYWYRQDPGQGLRLIYYSQIVNDFQKGDIAEGYSVSREKKESFPLTVTSAQKNPTAFYLCASRPRETPRKLFFGSGTQLSVL.

This clone has a single count. V gene TRBV6-6 combines with J gene TRBJ2-5, with D perhaps matching TRBD1 (5 bases). Deletions cut 7 bases from V and 5 bases from J, with 14 bases between. Germline V gene data show CDR1 as MNHNY and CDR2 as SVGAGI (reference sequence). This CDR3 spans 13 amino acids. This CDR3 is CASTQGHGETQYF. The CDR3 DNA follows: TGTGCCAGCACCCAGGGTCATGGGGAGACCCAGTACTTC.

The chain employs TRBV10-3 and TRBJ2-1; 12 bases are shared with TRBD2. With V trimmed by 0 bases and J by 8 bases, 2 bases remained unmatched. The CDR3 consists of 15 residues. Looked up from germline, CDR1 is ENHRY and CDR2 is SYGVKD. CDR3 sequence reads: CAISESLAGGHEQFF. The CDR3 DNA sequence: TGTGCCATCAGTGAGTCTCTAGCGGGGGGGCATGAGCAGTTCTTC.

The chain joins TRBV27 to TRBJ2-3, with D hard to call. Germline-derived CDR1 and CDR2 are MNHEY and SMNVEV (reference sequence). V was trimmed by 3 bases and J by 5 bases, leaving 15 bases between them. The CDR3 loop spans 15 amino acids. CDR3 sequence: CASSFPGLRGDTQYF. In DNA, the CDR3 is TGTGCCAGCAGTTTTCCAGGCTTGCGCGGAGATACGCAGTATTTT.

This chain uses TRBV2 with TRBJ1-5; D is ambiguous. There are 12 residues in the CDR3. Trimming took off 10 bases at V and 5 bases at J, with 12 bases between the two ends. The germline V gene encodes CDR1 SNHLY and CDR2 FYNNEI. The CDR3 spells CAIRREDQPQHF. The CDR3 region has the DNA TGTGCCATCCGGCGGGAAGATCAGCCCCAGCATTTT.

The rearrangement joins TRBV15 to TRBJ2-7, with 8 nucleotides matching TRBD1. Looked up from germline, CDR1 is LNHNV and CDR2 is YYDKDF (reference sequence). J was trimmed by 0 bases and V by 2 bases; bases with no gene match: 9. The CDR3 contains 17 residues. CDR3 residues: CATSRSGTGPFSYEQYF. Here the CDR3 DNA reads TGTGCCACCAGCAGATCAGGGACAGGACCATTCTCCTACGAGCAGTACTTC. The variable domain in full, with the rest retrieved from reference TRBV15 and TRBJ2-7, is DAMVIQNPRYQVTQFGKPVTLSCSQTLNHNVMYWYQQKSSQAPKLLFHYYDKDFNNEADTPDNFQSRRPNTSFCFLDIRSPGLGDTAMYLCATSRSGTGPFSYEQYFGPGTRLTVT.

The chain recombines TRBV6-4 with TRBJ1-6; TRBD1 matches at 7 bases. Per germline, CDR1 MRHNA and CDR2 SNTAGT. The CDR3 extends over 14 amino acids. The junction had 2 bases not matched to a gene; V was cut back by 4 bases and J by 5 bases. DNA of the CDR3: TGTGCCAGCAGTGCGACAGGGAATAATTCACCCCTCCACTTT. As protein: CASSATGNNSPLHF.

The chain combines TRBV2 with TRBJ1-2; TRBD1 agrees at 9 bases. The CDR3 runs to 15 residues. Germline CDR1 SNHLY, CDR2 FYNNEI. With 7 bases clipped from V and 7 bases from J, the junction kept 13 bases outside the gene matches. The CDR3 spells CASIYSQGASSGYTF. CDR3 DNA sequence: TGTGCCAGCATCTACTCACAGGGGGCGAGTTCTGGCTACACCTTC.

The chain links TRBV27 to TRBJ2-7; 7 nucleotides line up with TRBD1. The CDR3 is made up of 15 amino acids. Germline CDR1 reads MNHEY; CDR2 reads SMNVEV (reference sequence). Trimming at V came to 6 bases and at J to 3 bases, leaving 11 bases not matched to a gene. The CDR3 loop reads CASRDIRDSDYEQYF. CDR3 DNA sequence: TGTGCCAGCAGGGACATCCGGGACAGTGACTACGAGCAGTACTTC.